The 9 T cell receptor beta chains reported below all come from one sample, sequenced in a study of T cell changes during pregnancy in multiple sclerosis. Sequencing used immunoSEQ multiplex PCR; TCRdb keeps in-frame clones, though not all of them. The sample yields 85,000 to 130,000 clones, around 90% seen once. This specimen was peripheral blood, taken in the second trimester of pregnancy. These receptors were obtained from a female donor with multiple sclerosis, enrolled in a pregnancy study.

The gene calls are TRBV6-1 and TRBJ2-7; 8 bases are a match to TRBD2. Trimming removed 4 bases from V and 6 bases from J; junction bases left unmatched: 11. The length of the CDR3 is 15 residues. CDR1 and CDR2 from the germline V gene are MNHNS and SASEGT. CDR3 bases: TGTGCCAGCAGTGCGGGGGGGCGGAGGCTAGGCGAGCAGTACTTC. This translates into CASSAGGRRLGEQYF.

This chain links TRBV7-2 with TRBJ1-5, with 9 bases identical to TRBD1. This CDR3 is 17 amino acids long. Germline CDR1 and CDR2: SGHTA and FQGNSA. Germline trimming cut 5 bases from V and 0 bases from J; bases unmatched to any gene: 8. CDR3 residues: CASSPRTGDLSNQPQHF. The CDR3 coding sequence is TGTGCCAGCAGCCCCCGGACAGGGGACCTTAGCAATCAGCCCCAGCATTTT.

The chain recombines TRBV9 with TRBJ2-7; tentative D call: TRBD2 (6 bases). CDR1 and CDR2 from the germline V gene are SGDLS and YYNGEE. CDR3 length: 13 amino acids. Trimming took off 1 base at V and 6 bases at J, with 11 bases between the two ends. For the CDR3, the DNA is TGTGCCAGCAGCGTAAATGGGGGGTCCGAGCAGTACTTC. It translates to CASSVNGGSEQYF.

The CDR3 nucleotides are TGTGCCACCAGCAGTCCGGACAGAAAAGCTTTCTTT. This sequence encodes CATSSPDRKAFF. The chain employs TRBV15 and TRBJ1-1, with D possibly matching TRBD1 (6 bases). The CDR3 is 12 amino acids. From germline, CDR1 is LNHNV and CDR2 YYDKDF (reference sequence). The ends were cut back, 3 bases at V and 9 bases at J, with 11 bases in the middle.

This rearrangement joins TRBV28 to TRBJ1-2; 8 bases are a match to TRBD1. V shed 5 bases, J shed 7 bases, and the junction held 9 bases outside the gene matches. This CDR3 has 14 amino acids. Looked up from germline, CDR1 is MDHEN and CDR2 is SYDVKM. The CDR3, as DNA: TGTGCCAGCAGTGGGGACAGGCGACCGGGTGGCTACACCTTC. As protein: CASSGDRRPGGYTF.

V is TRBV7-2 and J is TRBJ1-2; D is ambiguous. The V end lost 1 base, the J end lost 8 bases, and 8 bases lay between the germline ends. Germline V gene lookup returns CDR1 SGHTA and CDR2 FQGNSA. This CDR3 comprises 12 residues. This CDR3 is CASSLGTGGYTF. In DNA, the CDR3 is TGTGCCAGCAGCTTAGGGACGGGGGGCTACACCTTC.

The CDR3 nucleotides read TGTGCCAGTAGTTCCCCGGGGGGGGAGAGCACTGAAGCTTTCTTT. Translating gives CASSSPGGESTEAFF. V and J are TRBV19 and TRBJ1-1; tentative D call: TRBD1 (5 bases). Trimming stripped 5 bases from V and 4 bases from J, with 17 bases between. In germline, CDR1 is LNHDA, CDR2 SQIVND (reference sequence). The CDR3 runs 15 residues.

The genes are TRBV28 and TRBJ1-5; 8 bases are shared with TRBD1. The CDR3 loop spans 17 amino acids. V was clipped by 8 bases and J by 3 bases; unmatched bases: 15. Germline CDR1 reads MDHEN; CDR2 reads SYDVKM. For the CDR3, the DNA is TGTGCCAGCTCATCCCCTTCCGGGACAGGAGACAATCAGCCCCAGCATTTT. This translates into CASSSPSGTGDNQPQHF.

The chain links TRBV7-9 to TRBJ2-1; unclear D gene. The V end lost 5 bases, the J end lost 0 bases, and 14 bases lay between the germline ends. The CDR3 contains 16 residues. CDR1 is SEHNR and CDR2 is FQNEAQ in the germline V gene (reference sequence). CDR3 protein: CASSGWAGISYNEQFF. DNA for the CDR3: TGTGCCAGCAGCGGATGGGCTGGTATCTCCTACAATGAGCAGTTCTTC.